A selection of T cell receptor beta chains follows, all from one sample in a study of blood T cell repertoires in COVID-19. The data were produced by immunoSEQ multiplex PCR, yet TCRdb's version contains in-frame clones alone and is incomplete. The table lists hundreds of thousands of clones, 88% of them singletons, with 0.7% in the top ten. Sequenced: peripheral blood. These TCRs come from a human donor in a cohort sampled during active COVID-19. The CDR3 runs from the conserved cysteine through the conserved F or W.

J gene,V gene,CDR3 protein
TRBJ2-5,TRBV11-2,CASSLRGDRGETQYF
TRBJ1-2,TRBV5-4,CASSSQAGTGNDGYTF
TRBJ2-1,TRBV7-2,CASSPGVAYNEQFF
TRBJ1-5,TRBV7-9,CASSFSTYAGINQPQHF
TRBJ2-1,TRBV2,CASRAGLANEQFF
TRBJ2-7,TRBV5-6,CASSLEAGYEQYF
TRBJ2-1,TRBV14,CASSQDYLKPYNEQFF
TRBJ1-2,TRBV30,CAWTGEYGYTF
TRBJ2-4,TRBV9,CASSVEGAAKNIQYF
TRBJ1-6,TRBV19,CASNFRGSPLHF
TRBJ1-1,TRBV20-1,CSAAGYTEAFF
TRBJ1-5,TRBV5-8,CASSLVGDRVGQPQHF
TRBJ1-1,TRBV19,CASGYTLTGNTEAFF
TRBJ1-6,TRBV19,CASSIRTGTNSPLHF
TRBJ1-6,TRBV3-1/TRBV3-2,CASSQGQREGSYNSPLHF
TRBJ1-5,TRBV19,CASSIGGGGQPQHF
TRBJ1-5,TRBV18,CASSPQRDRVFRSNQPQHF
TRBJ1-5,TRBV27,CASSSNRGSQPQHF
TRBJ1-5,TRBV24-1,CATSAKTASNQPQHF
TRBJ2-7,TRBV5-1,CASSLGRGRVDEQYF
TRBJ2-1,TRBV14,CASSRDRGHYSSYNEQFF
TRBJ1-3,TRBV30,CAWTLGTAGDTIYF
TRBJ2-3,TRBV4-3,CASSQDTGGTDTQYF
TRBJ1-5,TRBV18,CASSPSGTGNNQPQHF
TRBJ2-7,TRBV6-2/TRBV6-3,CASSSPGQGGLYEQYF
TRBJ1-4,TRBV7-2,CASSPVTGEHEKLFF
TRBJ2-3,TRBV15,CATSRDRADTQYF
TRBJ1-1,TRBV15,CATSRAGAAGGRYTEAFF
TRBJ1-2,TRBV6-6,CASSYAGGDYGYTF
TRBJ2-7,TRBV5-4,CASSLGTGLFLSSYEQYF
TRBJ1-3,TRBV9,CASSPGSAGRNTIYF
TRBJ2-7,TRBV7-9,CASSQHQDRGLYEQYF
TRBJ1-1,TRBV27,CASFPGLLNTEAFF
TRBJ2-1,TRBV27,CASSSDRGGSDEQFF
TRBJ1-6,TRBV25-1,CASSEPQGLQTSPLHF
TRBJ2-3,TRBV6-2/TRBV6-3,CASSYSRRTDTQYF
TRBJ1-1,TRBV27,CASSLFFWGESPNTEAFF
TRBJ2-7,TRBV30,CAWSRGAHEQYF
TRBJ2-2,TRBV5-4,CASSTGLAGGPLTGELFF
TRBJ2-7,TRBV11-3,CASSRLANYEQYF
TRBJ2-6,TRBV28,CASSGITGTAFGSGANVLTF
TRBJ2-7,TRBV5-6,CASSSKGQGRYEQYF
TRBJ1-1,TRBV28,CASSFGTGKTEAFF
TRBJ2-1,TRBV28,CASQGPQGISYNEQFF
TRBJ2-7,TRBV3-1/TRBV3-2,CASSPPGLNYEQYF
TRBJ2-7,TRBV9,CASSVGLAVSSYEQYF
TRBJ2-5,TRBV11-3,CASSQEAGGGETQYF
TRBJ2-5,TRBV7-9,CASSPRREWEETQYF
TRBJ2-7,TRBV6-5,CASSYLGLADYEQYF
TRBJ2-7,TRBV4-2,CASSQDLAGVDEQYF
TRBJ1-2,TRBV19,CASSIRDPQGPYGYTF
TRBJ2-5,TRBV4-1,CASSQDSISGGAGETQYF
TRBJ1-2,TRBV27,CASSFLSQGANYGYTF
TRBJ1-1,TRBV5-1,CASRGGQGRTEAFF
TRBJ1-2,TRBV30,CAWSPQSNYGYTF
TRBJ2-7,TRBV6-1,CASSEVGEAYEQYF
TRBJ2-7,TRBV28,CASSRVSPYEQYF
TRBJ2-1,TRBV3-1/TRBV3-2,CASSQETSAAKQFF
TRBJ1-1,TRBV11-2,CASSVDRVNTEAFF
TRBJ1-1,TRBV2,CASSDQGGAEAFF